The 3 T cell receptor beta chains reported below all come from one sample, sequenced in a study of siplizumab effects on memory and regulatory T cells. TCRdb's table, derived via immunoSEQ multiplex PCR, lists solely in-frame clones and lacks some. The data show 70,000 or so clones, roughly nine tenths seen once. The sample was CD8+ T cells sorted from blood. Receptors were obtained from a human donor in good health.

J is TRBJ1-2 and V is TRBV7-6; D possibly corresponds to TRBD1 (5 bases). The germline gives CDR1 SGHVS, CDR2 FNYEAQ. V lost 5 bases and J 7 bases, leaving 20 bases between the germline ends. The CDR3 covers 15 residues. The CDR3 spells CASSDGGGTSGGYTF. The DNA for the CDR3 is TGTGCCAGCAGCGATGGGGGGGGGACGTCGGGTGGCTACACCTTC.

The rearrangement uses TRBV7-6 and TRBJ1-3; 8 bases are a match to TRBD1. The CDR3 extends over 16 amino acids. Germline V CDR1 and CDR2: SGHVS, FNYEAQ. The ends lost 5 bases at V and 4 bases at J; junction bases unmatched: 10. The CDR3, as DNA: TGTGCCAGCAGCGCTCTCCAGGGGGCTGCAGGAAACACCATATATTTT. Amino acids: CASSALQGAAGNTIYF.

V usage is TRBV19 and J usage is TRBJ2-3; no clear D gene. The V end lost 1 base, the J end lost 4 bases, and 6 bases lay between the germline ends. This CDR3 spans 13 amino acids. Germline V gives CDR1 LNHDA, CDR2 SQIVND (reference sequence). The CDR3 is CASSIVGADTQYF. In nucleotides, the CDR3 is TGTGCCAGTAGTATAGTCGGCGCAGATACGCAGTATTTT.